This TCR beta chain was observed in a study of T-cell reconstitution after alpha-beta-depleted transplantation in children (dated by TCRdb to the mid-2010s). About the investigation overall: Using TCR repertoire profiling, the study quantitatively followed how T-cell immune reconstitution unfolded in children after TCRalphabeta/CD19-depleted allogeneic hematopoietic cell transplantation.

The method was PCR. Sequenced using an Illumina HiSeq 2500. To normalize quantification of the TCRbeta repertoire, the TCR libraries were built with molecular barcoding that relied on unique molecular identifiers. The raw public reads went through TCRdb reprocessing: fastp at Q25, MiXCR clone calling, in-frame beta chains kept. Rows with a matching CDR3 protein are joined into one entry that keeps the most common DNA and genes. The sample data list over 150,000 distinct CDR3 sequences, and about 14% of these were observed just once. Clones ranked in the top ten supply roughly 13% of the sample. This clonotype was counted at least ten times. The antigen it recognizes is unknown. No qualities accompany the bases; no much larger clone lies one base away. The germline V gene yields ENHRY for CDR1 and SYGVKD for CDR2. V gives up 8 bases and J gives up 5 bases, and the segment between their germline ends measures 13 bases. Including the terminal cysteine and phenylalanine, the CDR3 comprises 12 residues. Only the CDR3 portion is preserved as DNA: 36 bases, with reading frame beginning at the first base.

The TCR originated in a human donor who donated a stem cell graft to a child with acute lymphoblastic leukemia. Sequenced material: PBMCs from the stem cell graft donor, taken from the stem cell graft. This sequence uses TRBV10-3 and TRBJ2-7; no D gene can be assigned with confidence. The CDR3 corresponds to CAISPREDEQYF. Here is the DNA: TGTGCCATCTCTCCCAGAGAGGACGAGCAGTACTTC.